This T cell receptor (beta chain) was observed in a study of blood T cell repertoires in COVID-19. Background on the study: Acute-phase and convalescent COVID-19 samples originated in the United States, Italy and Spain.

This clone was seen just once. In the authors' workflow: Estimation of nucleated cell counts was performed using reference gene primer amplification. Clones were sequenced by immunoSEQ multiplex PCR, and TCRdb holds only the in-frame ones, with some missing. V and J calls and clone size come straight from that table; D and trimming were deduced from the DNA. The sample has 130,000 to 150,000 clones; approximately 90% are singletons. This clonotype was sampled from a woman aged 40 to 50 with acute or convalescent COVID-19. Sequencing was done on a sample of peripheral blood.

CDR3 DNA: TGTGCCAGCAGCTTAGGTACGGACTATTCACCCCTCCACTTT. Residues: CASSLGTDYSPLHF. V is TRBV7-9 and J is TRBJ1-6, with D unclear. V was cut by 1 base and J by 8 bases, with 9 bases left in between. The CDR3 covers 14 residues. Germline V gene lookup returns CDR1 SEHNR and CDR2 FQNEAQ (reference sequence).